The 23 T cell receptor beta chains given below trace back to one sample, sequenced in a study of CD8 T cells in Susac syndrome. It was with random hexamers that roughly 0.5 to 1 ug RNA was reverse transcribed. MiXCR, applied by TCRdb to the immunoSEQ multiplex PCR reads, yields one record per CDR3 protein. The sample holds 180,000 or so distinct CDR3 sequences, 85% to 95% seen once. The sample taken for sequencing was CD4+ T cells from PBMCs. These receptors all come from a human donor in good health.

V usage is TRBV20-1 and J usage is TRBJ2-2; possibly TRBD1 for D (6 bases). CDR3 size: 15 residues. V shed 3 bases and J shed 4 bases, with 15 bases lying between them. The germline CDR1 and CDR2 sequences are DFQATT and SNEGSKA (reference sequence). CDR3 nucleotides: TGCAGTGCTAGTGCTCCCCACAGGGCCACCGGGGAGCTGTTTTTT. This codes for CSASAPHRATGELFF.

This clonotype appeared a single time. CDR3 sequence (DNA): TGTGCCAGCAGTTCCCGGACAGCACCGTACCAAGAGACCCAGTACTTC. This gives the protein CASSSRTAPYQETQYF. V usage is TRBV6-5 and J usage is TRBJ2-5; a possible D gene is TRBD1 (6 bases). The CDR3 contains 16 residues. The ends were cut back, 4 bases at V and 0 bases at J, with 15 bases in the middle. Germline-derived CDR1 and CDR2 are MNHEY and SVGAGI.

The chain uses TRBV29-1 and TRBJ2-7; D is uncertain. V lost 7 bases and J 5 bases, leaving 15 bases between the germline ends. The germline V gene encodes CDR1 SQVTM and CDR2 ANQGSEA. This CDR3 is 12 amino acids long. The CDR3 nucleotides are TGCAGCGCCGCTTTTAGCAGCGACGAGCAGTACTTC. Translated: CSAAFSSDEQYF.

V is TRBV29-1 and J is TRBJ2-5; no clear D gene. With 0 bases removed from V and 2 bases from J, the gap between germline ends came to 7 bases. In germline, CDR1 is SQVTM, CDR2 ANQGSEA. The CDR3 totals 13 residues. The CDR3 loop is CSVEDGQQETQYF. For the CDR3, the DNA is TGCAGCGTTGAAGATGGGCAACAAGAGACCCAGTACTTC.

The genes are TRBV29-1 and TRBJ2-1; D is undetermined. The CDR3 sequence is 12 residues long. V shed 4 bases and J shed 2 bases, with 6 bases lying between them. Germline V gene sequence: CDR1 SQVTM, CDR2 ANQGSEA. CDR3 sequence reads: CSVVHPYNEQFF. The CDR3 nucleotides read TGCAGCGTTGTGCACCCCTACAATGAGCAGTTCTTC.

The V and J genes are TRBV29-1 and TRBJ2-3; 9 bases fit TRBD1. CDR1 SQVTM and CDR2 ANQGSEA come from the germline V gene. V shed 5 bases and J 2 bases; nucleotides not matched to a gene: 5. CDR3 length: 14 residues. The CDR3 spells CSVMTGGSTDTQYF. The CDR3 nucleotides read TGCAGCGTTATGACAGGGGGGTCCACAGATACGCAGTATTTT.

This sequence joins TRBV5-1 and TRBJ2-6; TRBD1 is a possible D gene (5 bases). The CDR3 spans 15 residues. Germline V gene lookup returns CDR1 SGHRS and CDR2 YFSETQ. Trimming shortened V by 1 base and J by 1 base, and 6 bases separated the two germline ends. The CDR3 protein is CASSLSGSGANVLTF. CDR3 in DNA: TGCGCCAGCAGCTTGTCAGGGTCTGGGGCCAACGTCCTGACTTTC.

This clonotype has only one observation. This rearrangement joins TRBV20-1 to TRBJ2-5; a weak D match, TRBD1 (6 bases). The ends were cut back, 6 bases at V and 9 bases at J, with 20 bases in the middle. The length of the CDR3 is 13 residues. Germline CDR1 and CDR2: DFQATT and SNEGSKA (reference sequence). The CDR3 sequence is CSAPPDSNMAQYF. The CDR3 region has the DNA TGCAGTGCCCCCCCGGACAGTAATATGGCCCAGTACTTC.

This clonotype came up once. The chain uses TRBV2 and TRBJ1-2; 7 bases align to TRBD1. CDR1 and CDR2 from the germline V gene are SNHLY and FYNNEI. This CDR3 has 11 residues. V lost 8 bases and J lost 10; bases outside the gene matches: 7. DNA of the CDR3: TGTGCCAGCGTCCGACAGGGCAACTACACCTTC. It is translated as CASVRQGNYTF.

The chain couples TRBV29-1 to TRBJ2-6; unclear D gene. V was trimmed by 4 bases and J by 0 bases, leaving 4 bases between them. In germline, CDR1 is SQVTM, CDR2 ANQGSEA. This CDR3 comprises 13 residues. The CDR3 region is CSVAYSGANVLTF. The DNA of the CDR3 is TGCAGCGTTGCCTACTCTGGGGCCAACGTCCTGACTTTC.

The chain is built from TRBV18 and TRBJ1-4, with 7 bases that match TRBD1. Trimming removed 5 bases from V and 7 bases from J; junction bases left unmatched: 7. The CDR3 has 14 amino acids. Germline CDR1 KGHSH, CDR2 LQKENI. CDR3 region: CASSGGQSSEKLFF. The CDR3 nucleotides are TGTGCCAGCTCAGGGGGACAGTCGAGTGAAAAACTGTTTTTT.

This clonotype was seen only once. The CDR3 protein is CASSLSNPPEAFF. DNA of the CDR3: TGTGCCAGCAGCTTAAGCAACCCCCCAGAAGCTTTCTTT. This chain uses TRBV7-3 with TRBJ1-1; D is unclear. The V gene's germline CDR1 is SGHTA and CDR2 FQGTGA. The CDR3 is 13 residues long. The V and J ends lost 1 base and 8 bases respectively, with 11 bases between them.

The CDR3 is CASSSPGRGREQFF. The CDR3 region has the DNA TGTGCCAGCAGTTCTCCCGGGCGGGGGAGGGAGCAGTTCTTC. This chain links TRBV5-4 with TRBJ2-1; TRBD2 agrees at 7 bases. CDR3 size: 14 residues. J lost 10 bases, V lost 5 bases, and 12 bases had no gene match. Germline V lookup: CDR1 SGHNT, CDR2 YYREEE (reference sequence).

The chain recombines TRBV29-1 with TRBJ1-2; TRBD1 agrees at 7 bases. Looked up from germline, CDR1 is SQVTM and CDR2 is ANQGSEA. The CDR3 consists of 15 residues. J lost 1 base, V lost 4 bases, and 9 bases had no gene match. The CDR3 region has the DNA TGCAGCGTTGTGCCTTCGGACAGGATTAACTATGGCTACACCTTC. Translation gives CSVVPSDRINYGYTF.

To note about this clonotype: Just one base apart from a much larger clone, this may be a read error. The chain links TRBV11-2 to TRBJ2-5, with D uncertain. Germline assignment: CDR1 SGHAT and CDR2 FQNNGV. V lost 0 bases and J lost 6, with 2 bases in between. CDR3 length: 11 residues. This chain's CDR3 is CASSLEQTQYF. DNA of the CDR3: TGTGCCAGCAGCTTAGAACAGACCCAGTACTTC. Supplemented by reference TRBV11-2 and TRBJ2-5, the full variable domain reads EAGVAQSPRYKIIEKRQSVAFWCNPISGHATLYWYQQILGQGPKLLIQFQNNGVVDDSQLPKDRFSAERLKGVDSTLKIQPAKLEDSAVYLCASSLEQTQYFGPGTRLLVL.

The CDR3 DNA is TGTGCCAGCACCTGGGGAGATCAAGAGACCCAGTACTTC. This sequence encodes CASTWGDQETQYF. The chain recombines TRBV7-2 with TRBJ2-5, with D perhaps TRBD2 (5 bases). The V gene's germline CDR1 is SGHTA and CDR2 FQGNSA. Trimming took off 7 bases at V and 2 bases at J, with 11 bases between the two ends. The CDR3 contains 13 residues.

This clonotype was observed once. J is TRBJ2-1 and V is TRBV27, with 10 bases aligning to TRBD1. The germline gives CDR1 MNHEY, CDR2 SMNVEV (reference sequence). The CDR3 is 13 amino acids. After removal of 10 bases from V and 6 bases from J, the junction contained 6 bases not matched to a gene. CDR3: CATRDRGLNEQFF. The CDR3 nucleotides read TGTGCCACACGGGACAGGGGACTCAATGAGCAGTTCTTC.

This chain links TRBV29-1 with TRBJ2-7; 8 bases align to TRBD2. V dropped 7 bases and J dropped 4; count of bases not matched to a gene: 15. The CDR3 runs to 15 residues. The germline gives CDR1 SQVTM, CDR2 ANQGSEA. The CDR3 region is CSARSPGGGGYEQYF. CDR3 in DNA: TGCAGCGCTCGATCTCCGGGAGGGGGAGGGTACGAGCAGTACTTC.

The chain couples TRBV29-1 to TRBJ2-6, with a possible D match to TRBD1 (5 bases). The V end lost 4 bases, the J end lost 1 base, and 14 bases lay between the germline ends. From germline, CDR1 is SQVTM and CDR2 ANQGSEA. CDR3 length: 16 amino acids. The CDR3 loop reads CSVGGRALSGANVLTF. In DNA, the CDR3 is TGCAGCGTTGGAGGCAGGGCTTTGTCTGGGGCCAACGTCCTGACTTTC.

This clonotype was detected only once. V is TRBV20-1 and J is TRBJ1-2; 8 nucleotides match TRBD1. The germline V gene encodes CDR1 DFQATT and CDR2 SNEGSKA (reference sequence). With V trimmed by 6 bases and J by 8 bases, 17 bases remained unmatched. CDR3 size: 15 residues. As DNA, the CDR3 is TGCAGTGCGAGTAGAAGGACAGGGCGGACCCGAGGCTACACCTTC. It is translated as CSASRRTGRTRGYTF.

The chain couples TRBV27 to TRBJ1-4; D unclear. Germline loops: CDR1 MNHEY, CDR2 SMNVEV (reference sequence). Trimming took off 6 bases at V and 3 bases at J, with 11 bases between the two ends. There are 14 residues in the CDR3. The CDR3 sequence is CASRRGNANEKLFF. CDR3 coding DNA: TGTGCCAGCAGGCGAGGGAATGCTAATGAAAAACTGTTTTTT.

This chain links TRBV12-3 or TRBV12-4 with TRBJ1-2, with 9 bases aligning to TRBD1. CDR3 length: 13 residues. V shed 8 bases, J shed 4 bases, and the junction held 5 bases outside the gene matches. CDR3 sequence reads: CASWNRGPYGYTF. The DNA of the CDR3 is TGTGCCAGCTGGAACAGGGGGCCCTATGGCTACACCTTC.

V is TRBV29-1 and J is TRBJ1-2, with 7 bases matching TRBD1. CDR1 SQVTM and CDR2 ANQGSEA come from the germline V gene. The CDR3 has 14 residues. With 0 bases clipped from V and 4 bases from J, the junction kept 5 bases outside the gene matches. The CDR3 sequence is CSVEDRYRGYGYTF. In nucleotides, the CDR3 is TGCAGCGTTGAAGATAGGTACAGGGGCTATGGCTACACCTTC.